The entry below gives a single T cell receptor (beta chain) sequence along with its context. Antigen unknown. This CDR3 is built from 17 residues. Trimming removed 1 base at V and 4 bases at J, with 18 bases between. Germline V gene sequence: CDR1 SNHLY, CDR2 FYNNEI. This entry comes from a study of identical twins. Regarding the study as a whole: Zero-insertion results could be subject to partial confounding by invariant MAIT and iNKT cells. The study found excess low generation probability among twin-shared out-of-frame alpha sequences. Memory repertoires lacked the insertion deficit that abundant cord blood beta clonotypes showed.

It was template switching that added a universal primer site, and there were unique molecular identifiers on the cDNA. TCRdb fed the 5' RACE reads into MiXCR, producing one record per CDR3 protein. The data contain about 300,000 distinct CDR3 sequences, over 9% of them singletons. The data were also submitted as part of a second study, on yellow fever vaccine responses in identical twins.

Sequencing was carried out using CD8+ T cells sorted from blood. The TCR sequence derives from a woman younger than 35 in good health. The chain uses TRBV2 and TRBJ2-3, with D perhaps TRBD1 (6 bases). CDR3 sequence (DNA): TGTGCCAGCAGTGAAGGACAGGCCGCTTTTGGCGCAGATACGCAGTATTTT. Translating it yields CASSEGQAAFGADTQYF.